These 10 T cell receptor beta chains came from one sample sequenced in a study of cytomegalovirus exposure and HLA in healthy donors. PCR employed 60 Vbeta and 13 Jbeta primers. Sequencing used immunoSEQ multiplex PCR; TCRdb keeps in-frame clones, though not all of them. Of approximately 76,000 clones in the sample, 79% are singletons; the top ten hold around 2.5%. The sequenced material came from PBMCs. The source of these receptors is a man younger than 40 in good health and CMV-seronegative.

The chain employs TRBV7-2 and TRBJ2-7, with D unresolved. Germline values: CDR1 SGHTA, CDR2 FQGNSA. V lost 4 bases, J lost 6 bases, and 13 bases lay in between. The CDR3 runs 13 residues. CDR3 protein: CASSYSSFVEQYF. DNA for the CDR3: TGTGCCAGCAGCTATTCGTCCTTTGTCGAGCAGTACTTC. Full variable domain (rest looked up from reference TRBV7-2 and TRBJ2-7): GAGVSQSPSNKVTEKGKDVELRCDPISGHTALYWYRQSLGQGLEFLIYFQGNSAPDKSGLPSDRFSAERTGGSVSTLTIQRTQQEDSAVYLCASSYSSFVEQYFGPGTRLTVT.

CDR3: CASSGEGAKGETQYF. For the CDR3, the DNA is TGTGCCAGCAGCGGAGAGGGCGCAAAGGGAGAGACCCAGTACTTC. This chain uses TRBV2 with TRBJ2-5, with TRBD2 as a possible D gene (5 bases). V lost 6 bases, J lost 4 bases, and 18 bases lay in between. The germline V gene has CDR1 SNHLY and CDR2 FYNNEI. This CDR3 spans 15 amino acids.

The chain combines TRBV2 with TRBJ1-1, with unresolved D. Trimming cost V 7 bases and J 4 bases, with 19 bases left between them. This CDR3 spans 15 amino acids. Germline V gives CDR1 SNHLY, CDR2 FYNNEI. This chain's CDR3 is CASIVSLAAGTEAFF. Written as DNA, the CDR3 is TGTGCCAGCATTGTTAGTCTGGCCGCGGGCACTGAAGCTTTCTTT.

DNA of the CDR3: TGTGCCAGCAGCATTCTAACAGGGATGAACACCGGGGAGCTGTTTTTT. Translated, it gives CASSILTGMNTGELFF. The chain has TRBV7-2 and TRBJ2-2, with D possibly being TRBD1 (6 bases). The germline V gene encodes CDR1 SGHTA and CDR2 FQGNSA. This CDR3 has 16 residues. The V and J ends lost 5 bases and 1 base respectively, with 14 bases between them.

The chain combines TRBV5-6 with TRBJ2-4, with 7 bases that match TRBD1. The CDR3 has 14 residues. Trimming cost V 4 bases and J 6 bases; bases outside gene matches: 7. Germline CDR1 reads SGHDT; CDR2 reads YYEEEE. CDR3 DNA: TGTGCCAGCAGCCCCAGGGCAGGGGGAAACATTCAGTACTTC. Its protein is CASSPRAGGNIQYF.

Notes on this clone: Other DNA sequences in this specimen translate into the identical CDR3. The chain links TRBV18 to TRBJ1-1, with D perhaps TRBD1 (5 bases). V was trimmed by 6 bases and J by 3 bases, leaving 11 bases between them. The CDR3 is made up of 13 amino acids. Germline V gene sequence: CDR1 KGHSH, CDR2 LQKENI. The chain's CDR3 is CASSPDSYTEAFF. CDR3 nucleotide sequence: TGTGCCAGCTCGCCCGACAGCTACACTGAAGCTTTCTTT.

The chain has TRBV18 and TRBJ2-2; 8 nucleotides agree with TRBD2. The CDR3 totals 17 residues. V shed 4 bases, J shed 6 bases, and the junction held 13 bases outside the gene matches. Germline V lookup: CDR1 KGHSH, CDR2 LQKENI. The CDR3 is CASSQAGTSVFPGELFF. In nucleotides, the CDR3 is TGTGCCAGCTCACAGGCCGGGACTAGTGTGTTCCCCGGGGAGCTGTTTTTT.

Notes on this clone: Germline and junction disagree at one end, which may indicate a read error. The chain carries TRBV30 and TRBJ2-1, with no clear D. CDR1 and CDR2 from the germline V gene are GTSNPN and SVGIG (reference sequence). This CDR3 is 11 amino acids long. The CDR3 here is CAWTQSGEQLF. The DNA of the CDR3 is TGTGCCTGGACTCAGTCGGGTGAGCAGCTCTTC.

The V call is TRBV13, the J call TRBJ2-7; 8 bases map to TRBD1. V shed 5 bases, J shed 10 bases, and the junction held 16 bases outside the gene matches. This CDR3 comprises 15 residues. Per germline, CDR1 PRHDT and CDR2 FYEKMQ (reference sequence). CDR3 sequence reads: CASSPGTGGFIDQYF. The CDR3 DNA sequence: TGTGCCAGCAGCCCGGGGACAGGCGGTTTTATTGATCAGTACTTC.

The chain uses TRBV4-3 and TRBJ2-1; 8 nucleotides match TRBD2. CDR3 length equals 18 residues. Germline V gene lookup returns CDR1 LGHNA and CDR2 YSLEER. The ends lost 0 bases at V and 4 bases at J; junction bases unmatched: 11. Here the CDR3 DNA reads TGCGCCAGCAGCCAAGATCCCGCCACGACTAGCGATTACAATGAGCAGTTCTTC. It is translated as CASSQDPATTSDYNEQFF.